This T cell receptor (beta chain) was recorded in a study of beta chain features in type 1 diabetes. The CDR3 has 11 amino acids. V lost 6 bases, J lost 6 bases, and 8 bases lay in between. Germline V lookup: CDR1 MNHNY, CDR2 SVGAGI (reference sequence). Of note for this clone: Its antigen remains unknown.

Whole-study findings and limits: Short templates might get an advantage during PCR, and this would be equal in patients and controls. TCRB repertoires of naive, central memory and Treg cells appeared more similar among patients than among healthy donors. Sequencing used cDNA, and cells with high TCR expression could therefore be over-represented.

The investigators reverse transcribed all of the isolated RNA, so they sequenced expressed TCRB transcripts. Sequencing was performed with immunoSEQ multiplex PCR; in TCRdb, only in-frame clones are kept and a portion is missing. The data hold under 250,000 clones, with about 14% observed a single time. The clonotype originates from a woman in her 40s in good health. V is TRBV6-6 and J is TRBJ1-2, with D possibly matching TRBD1 (6 bases). Sequencing input: naive CD4+ T cells from blood. The CDR3 protein is CASRNRDGYTF. CDR3 nucleotide sequence: TGTGCCAGCAGGAACAGGGATGGCTACACCTTC.